This T cell receptor beta chain was sequenced for a study of blood T cell repertoires in COVID-19. Study context: The samples span acute and convalescent COVID-19 from the United States, Italy and Spain. The analysed material was cDNA or gDNA that came from T cells, B-cell-depleted T cells, or PBMCs.

Assay: immunoSEQ multiplex PCR; the TCRdb copy retains only in-frame clones and omits some. The profile shows some 100,000 clones, 86% of them singletons. This clone was seen just once. Germline CDR1 SEHNR, CDR2 FQNEAQ (reference sequence). The CDR3 is 16 amino acids. V lost 5 bases, J lost 1 base, and 9 bases stayed unmatched. The origin of this receptor is a man over 45 with acute or convalescent COVID-19. Material: peripheral blood. The chain uses TRBV7-9 and TRBJ2-5; 8 positions agree with TRBD2. CDR3: CASSPRTSSAQETQYF. CDR3 sequence (DNA): TGTGCCAGCAGCCCACGGACTAGCAGCGCCCAAGAGACCCAGTACTTC. Complete variable domain (other parts from reference TRBV7-9 and TRBJ2-5): DTGVSQNPRHKITKRGQNVTFRCDPISEHNRLYWYRQTLGQGPEFLTYFQNEAQLEKSRLLSDRFSAERPKGSFSTLEIQRTEQGDSAMYLCASSPRTSSAQETQYFGPGTRLLVL.